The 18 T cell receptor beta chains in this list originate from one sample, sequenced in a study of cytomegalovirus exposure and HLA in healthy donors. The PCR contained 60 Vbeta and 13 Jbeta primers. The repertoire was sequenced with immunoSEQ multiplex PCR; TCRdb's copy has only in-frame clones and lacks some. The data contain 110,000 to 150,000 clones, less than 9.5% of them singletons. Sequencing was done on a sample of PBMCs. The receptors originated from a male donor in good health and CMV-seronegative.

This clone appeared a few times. CDR3 nucleotide sequence: TGTGCCGGCCATAAACAGGGTCGCACTGAAGCTTTCTTT. This sequence encodes CAGHKQGRTEAFF. The chain couples TRBV2 to TRBJ1-1, with D maybe TRBD1 (6 bases). The CDR3 loop spans 13 amino acids. V lost 11 bases and J lost 4, with 17 bases in between. The germline CDR1 and CDR2 sequences are SNHLY and FYNNEI.

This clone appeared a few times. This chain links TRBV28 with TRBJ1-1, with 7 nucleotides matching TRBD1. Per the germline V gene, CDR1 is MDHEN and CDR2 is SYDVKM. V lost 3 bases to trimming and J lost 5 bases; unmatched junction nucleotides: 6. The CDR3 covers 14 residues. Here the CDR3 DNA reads TGTGCCAGCAGTTTTAGGGGGCGGTGGACTGAAGCTTTCTTT. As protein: CASSFRGRWTEAFF.

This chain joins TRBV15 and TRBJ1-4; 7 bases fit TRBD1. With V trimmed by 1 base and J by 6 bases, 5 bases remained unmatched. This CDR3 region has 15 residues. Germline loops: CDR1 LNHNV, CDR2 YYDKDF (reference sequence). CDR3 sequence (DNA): TGTGCCACCAGCAGAGTGAGACAGGGAGATGAAAAACTGTTTTTT. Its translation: CATSRVRQGDEKLFF.

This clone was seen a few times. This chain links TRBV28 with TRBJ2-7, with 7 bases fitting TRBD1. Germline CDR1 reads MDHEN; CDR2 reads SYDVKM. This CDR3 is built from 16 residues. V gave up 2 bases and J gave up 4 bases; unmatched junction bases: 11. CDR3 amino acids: CASSLGLGGGAYEQYF. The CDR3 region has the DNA TGTGCCAGCAGTTTAGGGTTAGGGGGCGGTGCTTACGAGCAGTACTTC.

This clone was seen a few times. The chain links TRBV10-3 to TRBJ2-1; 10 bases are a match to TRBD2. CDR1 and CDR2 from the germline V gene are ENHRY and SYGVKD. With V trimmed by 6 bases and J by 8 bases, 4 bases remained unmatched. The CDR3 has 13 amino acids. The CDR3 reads CAIRSGGAYEQFF. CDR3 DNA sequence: TGTGCCATCAGGAGCGGGGGGGCCTATGAGCAGTTCTTC.

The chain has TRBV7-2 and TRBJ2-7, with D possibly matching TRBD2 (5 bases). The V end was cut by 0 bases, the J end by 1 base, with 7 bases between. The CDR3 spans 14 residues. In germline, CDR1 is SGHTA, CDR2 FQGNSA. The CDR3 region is CASSLAGGSYEQYF. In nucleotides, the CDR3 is TGTGCCAGCAGCTTAGCAGGAGGATCCTACGAGCAGTACTTC.

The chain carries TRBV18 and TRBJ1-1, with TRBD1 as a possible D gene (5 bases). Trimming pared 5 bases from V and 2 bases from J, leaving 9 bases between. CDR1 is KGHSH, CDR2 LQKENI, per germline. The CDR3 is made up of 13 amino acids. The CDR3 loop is CASSADSNTEAFF. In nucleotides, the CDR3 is TGTGCCAGCTCAGCTGACAGCAACACTGAAGCTTTCTTT. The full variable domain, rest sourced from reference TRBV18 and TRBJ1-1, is NAGVMQNPRHLVRRRGQEARLRCSPMKGHSHVYWYRQLPEEGLKFMVYLQKENIIDESGMPKERFSAEFPKEGPSILRIQQVVRGDSAAYFCASSADSNTEAFFGQGTRLTVV.

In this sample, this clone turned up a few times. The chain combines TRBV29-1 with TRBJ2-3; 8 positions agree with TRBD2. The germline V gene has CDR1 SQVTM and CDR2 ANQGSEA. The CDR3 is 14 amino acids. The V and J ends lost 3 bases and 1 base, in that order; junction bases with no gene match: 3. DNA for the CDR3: TGCAGCGTTGAGGGGGGACTAGGCACAGATACGCAGTATTTT. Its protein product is CSVEGGLGTDTQYF.

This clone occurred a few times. The CDR3 loop is CASSENSGNTGELFF. CDR3 DNA sequence: TGTGCCAGCAGTGAAAACAGCGGGAACACCGGGGAGCTGTTTTTT. The rearrangement joins TRBV2 to TRBJ2-2; TRBD2 might be the D (5 bases). Germline CDR1 reads SNHLY; CDR2 reads FYNNEI. The CDR3 has 15 residues. Trimming left V 2 bases short and J 1 base short, with 8 bases between.

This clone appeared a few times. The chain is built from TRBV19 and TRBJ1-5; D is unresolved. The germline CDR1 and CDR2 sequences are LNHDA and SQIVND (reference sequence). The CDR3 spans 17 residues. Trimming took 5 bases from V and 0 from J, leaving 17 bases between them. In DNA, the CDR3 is TGTGCCAGTAGTTCACGGGGAACGGAGTATAGCAATCAGCCCCAGCATTTT. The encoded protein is CASSSRGTEYSNQPQHF.

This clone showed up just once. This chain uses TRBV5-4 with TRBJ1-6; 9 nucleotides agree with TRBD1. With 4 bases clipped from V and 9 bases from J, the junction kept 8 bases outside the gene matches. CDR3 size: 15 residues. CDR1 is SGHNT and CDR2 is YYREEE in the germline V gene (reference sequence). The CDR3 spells CASSLRTGDTSPLHF. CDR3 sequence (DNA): TGTGCCAGCAGCCTACGGACAGGGGATACTTCACCCCTCCACTTT.

This chain's CDR3 is CASSSWTASSEAFF. The CDR3 DNA follows: TGTGCCAGCAGCTCATGGACAGCCTCCTCTGAAGCTTTCTTT. The chain uses TRBV5-4 and TRBJ1-1; D possibly corresponds to TRBD1 (6 bases). With 3 bases removed from V and 6 bases from J, the gap between germline ends came to 15 bases. Germline CDR1 is SGHNT and CDR2 is YYREEE (reference sequence). The CDR3 has 14 amino acids.

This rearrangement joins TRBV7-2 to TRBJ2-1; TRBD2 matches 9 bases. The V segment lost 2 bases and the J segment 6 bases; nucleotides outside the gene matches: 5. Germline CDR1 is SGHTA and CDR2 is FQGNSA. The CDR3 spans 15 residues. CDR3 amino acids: CASSLSGTSRNEQFF. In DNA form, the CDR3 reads TGTGCCAGCAGCTTATCCGGGACTAGCCGCAATGAGCAGTTCTTC.

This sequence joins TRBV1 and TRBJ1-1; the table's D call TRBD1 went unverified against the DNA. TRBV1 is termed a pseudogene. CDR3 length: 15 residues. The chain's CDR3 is CTSSQEGAKNTEAFF. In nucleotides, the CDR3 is TGCACCAGCAGCCAAGAGGGGGCAAAGAACACTGAAGCTTTCTTT.

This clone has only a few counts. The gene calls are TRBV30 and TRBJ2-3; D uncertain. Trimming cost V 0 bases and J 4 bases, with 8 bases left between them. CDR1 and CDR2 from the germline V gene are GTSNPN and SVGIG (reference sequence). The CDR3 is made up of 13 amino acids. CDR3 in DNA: TGTGCCTGGAGTGTATTGGGCCCAGATACGCAGTATTTT. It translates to CAWSVLGPDTQYF.

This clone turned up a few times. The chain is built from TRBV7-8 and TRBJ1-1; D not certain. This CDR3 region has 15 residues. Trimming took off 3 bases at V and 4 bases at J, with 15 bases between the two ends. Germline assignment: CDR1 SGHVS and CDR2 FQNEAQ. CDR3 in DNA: TGTGCCAGCAGCTTCCGCCCGGGGATGCGCACTGAAGCTTTCTTT. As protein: CASSFRPGMRTEAFF.

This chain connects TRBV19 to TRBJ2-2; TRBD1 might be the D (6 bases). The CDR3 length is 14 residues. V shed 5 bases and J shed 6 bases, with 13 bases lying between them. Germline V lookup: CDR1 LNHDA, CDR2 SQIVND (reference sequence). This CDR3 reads CASSSWGLAGELFF. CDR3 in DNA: TGTGCCAGTAGTTCCTGGGGGCTCGCCGGGGAGCTGTTTTTT.

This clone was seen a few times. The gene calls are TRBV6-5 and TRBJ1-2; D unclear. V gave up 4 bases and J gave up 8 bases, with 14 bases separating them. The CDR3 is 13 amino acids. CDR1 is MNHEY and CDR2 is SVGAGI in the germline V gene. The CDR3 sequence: CASSLARTYGYTF. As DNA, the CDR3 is TGTGCCAGCAGTTTAGCCAGAACGTACGGCTACACCTTC.